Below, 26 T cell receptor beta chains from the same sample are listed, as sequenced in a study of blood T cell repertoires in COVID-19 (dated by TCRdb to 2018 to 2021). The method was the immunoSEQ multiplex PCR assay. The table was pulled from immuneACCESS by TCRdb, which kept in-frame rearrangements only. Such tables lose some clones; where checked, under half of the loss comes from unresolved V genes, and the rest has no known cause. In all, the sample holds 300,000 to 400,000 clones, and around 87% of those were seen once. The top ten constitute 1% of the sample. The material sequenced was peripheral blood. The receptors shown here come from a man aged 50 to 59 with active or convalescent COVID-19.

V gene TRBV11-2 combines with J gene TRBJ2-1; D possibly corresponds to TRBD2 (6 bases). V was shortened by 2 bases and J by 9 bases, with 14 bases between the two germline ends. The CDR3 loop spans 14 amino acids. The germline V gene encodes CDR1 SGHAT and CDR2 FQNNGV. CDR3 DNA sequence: TGTGCCAGCAGCTTACGGCGGGACGACGGTGAGCAGTTCTTC. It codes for CASSLRRDDGEQFF.

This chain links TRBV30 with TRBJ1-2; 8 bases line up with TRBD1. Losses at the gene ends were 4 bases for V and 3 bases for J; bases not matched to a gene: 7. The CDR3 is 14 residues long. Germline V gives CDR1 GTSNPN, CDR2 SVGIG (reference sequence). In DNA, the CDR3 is TGTGCCTGGATTAGACAGGGGAATGACTATGGCTACACCTTC. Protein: CAWIRQGNDYGYTF.

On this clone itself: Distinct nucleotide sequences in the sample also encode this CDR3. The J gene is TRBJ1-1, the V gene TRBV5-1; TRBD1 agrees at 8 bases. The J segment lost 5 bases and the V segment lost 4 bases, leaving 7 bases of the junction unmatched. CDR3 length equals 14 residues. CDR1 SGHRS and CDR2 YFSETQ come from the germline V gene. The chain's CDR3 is CASSGQGGGTEAFF. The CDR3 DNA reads TGCGCCAGCAGCGGACAGGGTGGGGGGACTGAAGCTTTCTTT. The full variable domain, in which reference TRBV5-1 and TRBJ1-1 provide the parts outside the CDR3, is KAGVTQTPRYLIKTRGQQVTLSCSPISGHRSVSWYQQTPGQGLQFLFEYFSETQRNKGNFPGRFSGRQFSNSRSEMNVSTLELGDSALYLCASSGQGGGTEAFFGQGTRLTVV.

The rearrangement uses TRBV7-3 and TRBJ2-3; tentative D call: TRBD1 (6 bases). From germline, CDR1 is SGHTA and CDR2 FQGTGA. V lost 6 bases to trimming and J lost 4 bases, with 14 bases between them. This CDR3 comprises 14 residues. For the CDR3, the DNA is TGTGCCAGCAGTTCTCGACAGGACTCAGATACGCAGTATTTT. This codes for CASSSRQDSDTQYF.

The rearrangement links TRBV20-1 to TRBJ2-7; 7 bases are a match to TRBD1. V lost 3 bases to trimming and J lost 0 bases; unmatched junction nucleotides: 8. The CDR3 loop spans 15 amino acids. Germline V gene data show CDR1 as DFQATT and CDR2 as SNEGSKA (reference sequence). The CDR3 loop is CSASSGGGSSYEQYF. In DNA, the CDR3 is TGCAGTGCTAGTTCAGGGGGTGGGAGCTCCTACGAGCAGTACTTC.

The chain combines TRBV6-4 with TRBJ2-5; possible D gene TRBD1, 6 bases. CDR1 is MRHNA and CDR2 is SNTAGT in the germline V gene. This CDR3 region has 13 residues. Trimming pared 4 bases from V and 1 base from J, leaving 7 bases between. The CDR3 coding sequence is TGTGCCAGCAGTGTGGACAGCCAAGAGACCCAGTACTTC. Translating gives CASSVDSQETQYF.

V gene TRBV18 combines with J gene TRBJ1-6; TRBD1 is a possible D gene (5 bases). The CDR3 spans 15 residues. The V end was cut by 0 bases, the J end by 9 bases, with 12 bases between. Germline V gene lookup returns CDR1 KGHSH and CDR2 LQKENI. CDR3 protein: CASSPPGLPGSPLHF. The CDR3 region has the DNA TGTGCCAGCTCACCACCGGGACTCCCAGGTTCACCCCTCCACTTT.

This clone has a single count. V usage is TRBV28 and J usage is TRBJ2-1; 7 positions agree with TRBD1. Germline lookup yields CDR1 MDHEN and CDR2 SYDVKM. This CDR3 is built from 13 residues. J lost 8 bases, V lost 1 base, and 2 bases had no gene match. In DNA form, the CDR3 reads TGTGCCAGCAGTTTATACGGGACAGATGAGCAGTTCTTC. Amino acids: CASSLYGTDEQFF.

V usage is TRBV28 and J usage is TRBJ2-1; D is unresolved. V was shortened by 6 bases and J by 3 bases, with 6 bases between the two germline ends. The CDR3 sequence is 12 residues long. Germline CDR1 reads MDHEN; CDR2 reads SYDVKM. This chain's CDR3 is CASRTIYNEQFF. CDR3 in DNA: TGTGCCAGCAGGACAATCTACAATGAGCAGTTCTTC.

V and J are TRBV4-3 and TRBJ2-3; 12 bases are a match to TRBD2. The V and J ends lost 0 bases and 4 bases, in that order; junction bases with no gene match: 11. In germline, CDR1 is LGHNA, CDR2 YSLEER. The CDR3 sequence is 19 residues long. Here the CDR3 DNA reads TGCGCCAGCAGCCAAGAGAGGGCTCGACTAGCGGGGGCTTCAGATACGCAGTATTTT. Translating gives CASSQERARLAGASDTQYF.

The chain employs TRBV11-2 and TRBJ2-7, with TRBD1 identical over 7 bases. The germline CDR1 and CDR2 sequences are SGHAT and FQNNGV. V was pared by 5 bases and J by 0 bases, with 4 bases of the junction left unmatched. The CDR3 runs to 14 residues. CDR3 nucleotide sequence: TGTGCCAGCAGCCCGGGACAGCTCTCCTACGAGCAGTACTTC. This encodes CASSPGQLSYEQYF. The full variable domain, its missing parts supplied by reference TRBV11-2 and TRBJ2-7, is EAGVAQSPRYKIIEKRQSVAFWCNPISGHATLYWYQQILGQGPKLLIQFQNNGVVDDSQLPKDRFSAERLKGVDSTLKIQPAKLEDSAVYLCASSPGQLSYEQYFGPGTRLTVT.

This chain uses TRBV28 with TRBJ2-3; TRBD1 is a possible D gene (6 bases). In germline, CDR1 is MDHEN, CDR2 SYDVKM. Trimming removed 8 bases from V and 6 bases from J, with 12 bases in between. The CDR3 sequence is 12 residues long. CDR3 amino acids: CASRPQGDTQYF. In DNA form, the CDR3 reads TGTGCCAGCCGCCCACAGGGTGATACGCAGTATTTT.

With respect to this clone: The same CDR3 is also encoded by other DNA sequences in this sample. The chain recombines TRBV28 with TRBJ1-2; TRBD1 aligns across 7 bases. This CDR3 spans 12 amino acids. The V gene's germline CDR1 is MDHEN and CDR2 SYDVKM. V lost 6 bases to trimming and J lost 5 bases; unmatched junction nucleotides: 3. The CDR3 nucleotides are TGTGCCAGCAGACCAGGGGGGTATGGCTACACCTTC. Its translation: CASRPGGYGYTF.

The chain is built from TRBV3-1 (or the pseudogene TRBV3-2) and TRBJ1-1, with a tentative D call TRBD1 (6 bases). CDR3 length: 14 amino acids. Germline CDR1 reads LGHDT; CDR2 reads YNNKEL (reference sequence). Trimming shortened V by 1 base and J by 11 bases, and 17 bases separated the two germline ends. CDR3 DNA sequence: TGTGCCAGCAGCCAAGGGGTTGTAGGGGGTCGCGCTTTCTTT. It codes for CASSQGVVGGRAFF.

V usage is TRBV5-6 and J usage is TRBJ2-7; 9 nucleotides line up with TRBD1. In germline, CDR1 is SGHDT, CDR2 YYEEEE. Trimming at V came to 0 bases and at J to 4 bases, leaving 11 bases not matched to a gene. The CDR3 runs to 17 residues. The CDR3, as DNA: TGTGCCAGCAGCTTGGAGGGCGGGACAGGGTCCTTGTACGAGCAGTACTTC. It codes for CASSLEGGTGSLYEQYF.

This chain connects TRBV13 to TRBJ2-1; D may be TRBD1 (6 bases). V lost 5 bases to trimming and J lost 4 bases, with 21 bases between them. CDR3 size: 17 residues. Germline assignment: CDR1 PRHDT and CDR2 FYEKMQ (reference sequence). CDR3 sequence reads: CASSPRGGTWQYNEQFF. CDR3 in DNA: TGTGCCAGCAGCCCGAGAGGGGGAACGTGGCAATACAATGAGCAGTTCTTC.

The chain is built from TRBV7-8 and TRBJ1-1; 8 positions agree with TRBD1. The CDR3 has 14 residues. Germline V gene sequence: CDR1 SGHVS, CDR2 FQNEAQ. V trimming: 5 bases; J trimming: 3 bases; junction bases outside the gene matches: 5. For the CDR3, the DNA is TGTGCCAGCAGCCAACAACAGGGGGACACTGAAGCTTTCTTT. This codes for CASSQQQGDTEAFF.

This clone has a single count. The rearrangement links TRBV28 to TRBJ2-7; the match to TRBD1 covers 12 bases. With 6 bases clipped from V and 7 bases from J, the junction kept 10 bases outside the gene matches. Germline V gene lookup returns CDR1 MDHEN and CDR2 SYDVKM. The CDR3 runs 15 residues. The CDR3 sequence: CASSSEGQGAGEQYF. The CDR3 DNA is TGTGCCAGCAGCTCCGAGGGACAGGGGGCTGGAGAGCAGTACTTC.

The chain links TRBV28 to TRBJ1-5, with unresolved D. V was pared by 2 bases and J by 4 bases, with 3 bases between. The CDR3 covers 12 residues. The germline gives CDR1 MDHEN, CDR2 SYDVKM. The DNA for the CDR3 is TGTGCCAGCAGTTTACAAAATCAGCCCCAGCATTTT. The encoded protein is CASSLQNQPQHF.

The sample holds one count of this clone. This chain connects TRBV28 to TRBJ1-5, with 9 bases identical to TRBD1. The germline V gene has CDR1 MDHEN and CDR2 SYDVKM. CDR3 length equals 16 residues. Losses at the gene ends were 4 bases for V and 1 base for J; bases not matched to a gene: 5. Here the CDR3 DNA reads TGTGCCAGCAGTTCTCAGGGACAGGGAAGCAATCAGCCCCAGCATTTT. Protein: CASSSQGQGSNQPQHF. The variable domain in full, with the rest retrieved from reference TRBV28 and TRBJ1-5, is DVKVTQSSRYLVKRTGEKVFLECVQDMDHENMFWYRQDPGLGLRLIYFSYDVKMKEKGDIPEGYSVSREKKERFSLILESASTNQTSMYLCASSSQGQGSNQPQHFGDGTRLSIL.

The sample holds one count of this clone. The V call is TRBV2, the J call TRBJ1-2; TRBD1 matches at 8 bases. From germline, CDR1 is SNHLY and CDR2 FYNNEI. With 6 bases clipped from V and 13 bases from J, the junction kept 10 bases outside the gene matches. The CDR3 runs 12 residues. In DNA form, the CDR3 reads TGTGCCAGCAGATTCGACAGGGGAGCATCCACCTTC. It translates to CASRFDRGASTF.

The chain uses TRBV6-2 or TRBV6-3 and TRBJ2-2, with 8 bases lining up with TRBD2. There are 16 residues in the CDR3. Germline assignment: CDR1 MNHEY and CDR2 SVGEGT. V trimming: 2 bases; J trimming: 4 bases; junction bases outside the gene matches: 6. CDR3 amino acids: CASSYGSGTGTGELFF. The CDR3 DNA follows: TGTGCCAGCAGTTACGGTAGCGGGACGGGCACCGGGGAGCTGTTTTTT.

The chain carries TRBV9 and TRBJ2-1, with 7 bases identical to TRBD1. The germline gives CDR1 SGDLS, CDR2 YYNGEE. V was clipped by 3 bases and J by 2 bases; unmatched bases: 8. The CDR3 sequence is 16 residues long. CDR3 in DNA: TGTGCCAGCAGCGACCGAGACAGGGCCACCTACAATGAGCAGTTCTTC. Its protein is CASSDRDRATYNEQFF. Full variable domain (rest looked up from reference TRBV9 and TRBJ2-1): DSGVTQTPKHLITATGQRVTLRCSPRSGDLSVYWYQQSLDQGLQFLIQYYNGEERAKGNILERFSAQQFPDLHSELNLSSLELGDSALYFCASSDRDRATYNEQFFGPGTRLTVL.

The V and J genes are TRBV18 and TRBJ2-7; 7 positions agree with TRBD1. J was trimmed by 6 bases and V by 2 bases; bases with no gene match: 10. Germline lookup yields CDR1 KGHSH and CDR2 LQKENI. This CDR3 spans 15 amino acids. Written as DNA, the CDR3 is TGTGCCAGCTCACCAAGACAGGGCAGGGAGAGCGAGCAGTACTTC. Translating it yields CASSPRQGRESEQYF.

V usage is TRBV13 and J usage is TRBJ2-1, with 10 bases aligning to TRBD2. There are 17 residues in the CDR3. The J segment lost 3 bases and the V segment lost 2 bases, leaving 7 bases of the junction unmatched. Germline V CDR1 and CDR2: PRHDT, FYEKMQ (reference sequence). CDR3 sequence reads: CASSLSGRLAGYNEQFF. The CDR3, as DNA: TGTGCCAGCAGCTTAAGTGGTCGACTAGCGGGCTACAATGAGCAGTTCTTC.

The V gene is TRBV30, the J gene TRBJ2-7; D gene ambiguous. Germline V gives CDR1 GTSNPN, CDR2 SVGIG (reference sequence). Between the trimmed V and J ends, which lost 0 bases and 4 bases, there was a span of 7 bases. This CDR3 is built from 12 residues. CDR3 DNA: TGTGCCTGGAGTGTGGCCACATACGAGCAGTACTTC. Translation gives CAWSVATYEQYF. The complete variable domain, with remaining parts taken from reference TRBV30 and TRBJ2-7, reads SQTIHQWPATLVQPVGSPLSLECTVEGTSNPNLYWYRQAAGRGLQLLFYSVGIGQISSEVPQNLSASRPQDRQFILSSKKLLLSDSGFYLCAWSVATYEQYFGPGTRLTVT.